These 10 T cell receptor beta chains were all obtained from the same sample, sequenced in a study of tumor and adjacent non-tumor tissue in lung cancer. No cell sorting was done before RNA was extracted from the tissue. A modified ARM-PCR protocol with three rounds of nested PCR amplified TCRbeta. TCRdb re-derived calls from the multiplex PCR reads in MiXCR, one entry per CDR3 protein. This table has some 80,000 distinct CDR3 sequences, around 77% appearing once. Material: lung tumor tissue. Receptor source: a middle-aged woman with non-small cell lung cancer.

This clonotype occurred many times. The chain is built from TRBV24-1 and TRBJ2-1, with TRBD1 matching 7 bases. The CDR3 length is 16 residues. V lost 3 bases to trimming and J lost 6 bases; unmatched junction nucleotides: 10. The germline V gene has CDR1 KGHDR and CDR2 SFDVKD. The CDR3 spells CATSDVMRGPGNEQFF. CDR3 nucleotide sequence: TGTGCCACCAGTGATGTTATGAGGGGGCCCGGCAATGAGCAGTTCTTC.

This clonotype was detected many times. The chain combines TRBV13 with TRBJ2-3; D is unclear. The CDR3 spans 11 residues. Germline V gene data show CDR1 as PRHDT and CDR2 as FYEKMQ (reference sequence). Trimming took 1 base from V and 5 from J, leaving 1 base between them. CDR3 amino acids: CASSLEDTQYF. As DNA, the CDR3 is TGTGCCAGCAGCTTAGAAGATACGCAGTATTTT.

As for this clonotype: Since a much larger clone is just one base distant, this may be a read error. The V and J genes are TRBV20-1 and TRBJ1-1; 7 positions match TRBD1. This CDR3 has 11 residues. The germline V gene has CDR1 DFQATT and CDR2 SNEGSKA (reference sequence). The CDR3 here is CTAGQDIRAFF. For the CDR3, the DNA is TGCACTGCTGGACAGGACATTCGAGCTTTCTTT.

Comment on this clonotype: One end of the junction varies from germline; a read error may be responsible. This chain joins TRBV5-4 and TRBJ2-1, with 7 bases identical to TRBD2. The CDR3 is 12 residues long. CDR1 is SGHNT and CDR2 is YYREEE in the germline V gene (reference sequence). CDR3 sequence reads: CAGSTTSNEQFF. The CDR3 nucleotides read TGTGCCGGCAGCACGACTAGCAATGAACAGTTCTTC.

The chain has TRBV29-1 and TRBJ2-1, with 9 nucleotides matching TRBD2. Germline V lookup: CDR1 SQVTM, CDR2 ANQGSEA. The CDR3 totals 16 residues. The trim removed 3 bases at V and 9 bases at J, leaving 15 bases unmatched. This CDR3 reads CSVEAMSCGRGSEQFF. DNA for the CDR3: TGCAGCGTTGAGGCAATGAGTTGCGGGAGGGGGAGTGAGCAGTTCTTC.

Worth noting for this clonotype: At one of its ends the junction is not consistent with the germline gene, which may arise from a read error. The chain carries TRBV5-8 and TRBJ2-1; tentative D call: TRBD2 (6 bases). CDR3 length: 14 amino acids. Germline V CDR1 and CDR2: SGHTS, YDEGEE. The CDR3 spells CASSLGLSYNEQSF. DNA of the CDR3: TGTGCTAGCAGCTTGGGACTGTCCTACAATGAACAGTCCTTC.

About this clonotype: The junction departs from the called germline gene at one end, perhaps through a read error. V gene TRBV11-2 combines with J gene TRBJ2-6; D ambiguous. The length of the CDR3 is 17 residues. In germline, CDR1 is SGHAT, CDR2 FQNNGV. The DNA of the CDR3 is TGTGCCAGCAGTCCGAACTTGAAGGGCTCTGGGGTCAACATCCTGACTTTC. Protein product: CASSPNLKGSGVNILTF.

Remarks on this clonotype: The junction differs from germline at one of its ends, possibly a read error. V gene TRBV29-1 combines with J gene TRBJ1-4; TRBD1 is a possible D gene (5 bases). Germline V lookup: CDR1 SQVTM, CDR2 ANQGSEA. This CDR3 has 13 residues. The CDR3 nucleotides read TGCAGCGTTGCAAGGACAAATAATGAAAAACTGGTTTTT. This translates into CSVARTNNEKLVF.

This clonotype was recorded many times. The rearrangement links TRBV11-2 to TRBJ1-1; D gene unclear. Deletions cut 1 base from V and 4 bases from J, with 13 bases between. The CDR3 spans 15 residues. Per the germline V gene, CDR1 is SGHAT and CDR2 is FQNNGV. The CDR3 sequence is CASSLVSGPTTEAFF. The CDR3 nucleotides read TGTGCCAGCAGCTTAGTATCAGGACCGACCACTGAAGCTTTCTTT.

There are many counts of this clonotype. The chain combines TRBV6-1 with TRBJ1-6; D gene ambiguous. The V end lost 4 bases, the J end lost 0 bases, and 10 bases lay between the germline ends. The germline CDR1 and CDR2 sequences are MNHNS and SASEGT. CDR3 length equals 16 residues. CDR3 sequence: CASSVYSSSYNSPLHF. CDR3 nucleotides: TGTGCCAGCAGTGTCTACTCGAGCTCCTATAATTCACCCCTCCACTTT.